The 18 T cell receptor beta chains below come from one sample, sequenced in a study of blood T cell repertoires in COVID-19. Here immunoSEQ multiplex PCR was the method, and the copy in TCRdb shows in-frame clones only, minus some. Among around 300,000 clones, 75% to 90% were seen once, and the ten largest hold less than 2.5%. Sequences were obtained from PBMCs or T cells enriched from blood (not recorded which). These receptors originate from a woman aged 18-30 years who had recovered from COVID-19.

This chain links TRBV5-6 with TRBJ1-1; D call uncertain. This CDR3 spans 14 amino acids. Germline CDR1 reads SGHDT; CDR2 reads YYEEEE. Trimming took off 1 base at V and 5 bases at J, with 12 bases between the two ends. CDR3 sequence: CASSLFMGRTEAFF. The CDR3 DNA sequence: TGTGCCAGCAGCTTGTTCATGGGCCGGACTGAAGCTTTCTTT.

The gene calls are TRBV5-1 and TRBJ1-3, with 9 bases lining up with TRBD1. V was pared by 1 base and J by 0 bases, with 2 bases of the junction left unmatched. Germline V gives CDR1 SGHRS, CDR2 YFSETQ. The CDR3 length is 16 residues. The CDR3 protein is CASSLTGGPSGNTIYF. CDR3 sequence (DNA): TGCGCCAGCAGCTTGACAGGGGGCCCCTCTGGAAACACCATATATTTT. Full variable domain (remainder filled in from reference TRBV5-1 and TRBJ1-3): KAGVTQTPRYLIKTRGQQVTLSCSPISGHRSVSWYQQTPGQGLQFLFEYFSETQRNKGNFPGRFSGRQFSNSRSEMNVSTLELGDSALYLCASSLTGGPSGNTIYFGEGSWLTVV.

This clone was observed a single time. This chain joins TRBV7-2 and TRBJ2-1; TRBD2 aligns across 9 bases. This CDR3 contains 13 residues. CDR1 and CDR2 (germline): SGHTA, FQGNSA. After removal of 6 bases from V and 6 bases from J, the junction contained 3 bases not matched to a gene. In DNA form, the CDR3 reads TGTGCCAGCAGTCCTAGCGGGGTCAATGAGCAGTTCTTC. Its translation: CASSPSGVNEQFF.

The CDR3 loop reads CASNLLGQNTEAFF. The DNA for the CDR3 is TGTGCCAGTAACCTGTTGGGGCAAAACACTGAAGCTTTCTTT. The chain is built from TRBV19 and TRBJ1-1, with D possibly being TRBD1 (5 bases). The CDR3 runs to 14 residues. Trimming removed 7 bases from V and 2 bases from J, with 14 bases in between. Germline-derived CDR1 and CDR2 are LNHDA and SQIVND (reference sequence).

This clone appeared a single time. CDR3 DNA sequence: TGTGCCATCAGATCCGGTGAGGGAATCACTGAAGCTTTCTTT. Residues: CAIRSGEGITEAFF. The chain has TRBV10-3 and TRBJ1-1; the D is unclear. With 6 bases removed from V and 4 bases from J, the gap between germline ends came to 15 bases. Germline loops: CDR1 ENHRY, CDR2 SYGVKD. CDR3 length: 14 residues.

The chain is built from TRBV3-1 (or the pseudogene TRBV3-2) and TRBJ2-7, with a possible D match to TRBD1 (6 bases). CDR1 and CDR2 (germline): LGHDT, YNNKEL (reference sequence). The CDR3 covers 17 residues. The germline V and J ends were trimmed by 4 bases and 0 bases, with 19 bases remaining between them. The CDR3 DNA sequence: TGTGCCAGCAGCCGAACCGGGACACAAATTAGCTCCTACGAGCAGTACTTC. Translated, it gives CASSRTGTQISSYEQYF.

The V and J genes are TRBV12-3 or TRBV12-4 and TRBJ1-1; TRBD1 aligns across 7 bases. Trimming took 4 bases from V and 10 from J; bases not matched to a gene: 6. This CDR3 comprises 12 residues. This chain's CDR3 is CASSWMDRRAFF. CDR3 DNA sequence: TGTGCCAGCAGTTGGATGGACAGGCGAGCTTTCTTT.

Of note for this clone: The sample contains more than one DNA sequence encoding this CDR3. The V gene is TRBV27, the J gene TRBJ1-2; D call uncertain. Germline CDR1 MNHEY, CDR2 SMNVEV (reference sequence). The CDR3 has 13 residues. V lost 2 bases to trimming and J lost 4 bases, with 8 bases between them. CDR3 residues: CASSLSGSYGYTF. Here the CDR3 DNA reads TGTGCCAGCAGTTTAAGCGGTAGCTATGGCTACACCTTC.

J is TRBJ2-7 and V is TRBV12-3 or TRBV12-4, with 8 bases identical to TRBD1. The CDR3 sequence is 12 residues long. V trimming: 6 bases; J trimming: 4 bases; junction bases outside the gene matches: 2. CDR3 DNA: TGTGCCAGCAGCCGGGACAGGTACGAGCAGTACTTC. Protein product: CASSRDRYEQYF.

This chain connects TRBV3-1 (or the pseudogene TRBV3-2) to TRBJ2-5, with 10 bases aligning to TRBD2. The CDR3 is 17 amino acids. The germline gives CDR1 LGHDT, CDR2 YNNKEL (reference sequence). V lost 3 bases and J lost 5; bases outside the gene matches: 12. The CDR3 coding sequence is TGTGCCAGCAGCCAGGGGCGGAGCGGGGGGGCCTGGGAGACCCAGTACTTC. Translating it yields CASSQGRSGGAWETQYF.

CDR3 region: CASRHNQGNNQPQHF. The CDR3, as DNA: TGTGCCAGCAGACATAACCAGGGTAACAATCAGCCCCAGCATTTT. The genes are TRBV6-5 and TRBJ1-5; possibly TRBD1 for D (5 bases). Trimming removed 6 bases from V and 3 bases from J, with 15 bases in between. From germline, CDR1 is MNHEY and CDR2 SVGAGI. This CDR3 is 15 amino acids long.

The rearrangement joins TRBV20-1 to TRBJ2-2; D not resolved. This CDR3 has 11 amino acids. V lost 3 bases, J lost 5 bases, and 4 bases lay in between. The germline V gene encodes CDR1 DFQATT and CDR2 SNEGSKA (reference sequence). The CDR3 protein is CSASRTGELFF. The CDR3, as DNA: TGCAGTGCTAGTCGGACCGGGGAGCTGTTTTTT.

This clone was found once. The CDR3 protein is CASSRQNTEAFF. The CDR3 coding sequence is TGCGCCAGCAGTAGACAAAACACTGAAGCTTTCTTT. The V call is TRBV4-1, the J call TRBJ1-1; the D is unclear. This CDR3 is 12 amino acids long. The germline gives CDR1 MGHRA, CDR2 YSYEKL. V was cut by 6 bases and J by 2 bases, with 7 bases left in between.

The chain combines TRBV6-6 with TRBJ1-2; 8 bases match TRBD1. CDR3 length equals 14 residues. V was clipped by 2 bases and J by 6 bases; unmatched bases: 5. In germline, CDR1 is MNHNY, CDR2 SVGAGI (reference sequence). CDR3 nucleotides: TGTGCCAGCAGTTACGACAGGGGTGTGGATGGCTACACCTTC. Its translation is CASSYDRGVDGYTF.

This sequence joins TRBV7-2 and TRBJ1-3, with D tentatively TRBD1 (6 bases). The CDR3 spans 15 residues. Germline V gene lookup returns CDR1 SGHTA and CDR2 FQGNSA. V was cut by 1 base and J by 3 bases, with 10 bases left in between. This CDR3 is CASSLEGGFGNTIYF. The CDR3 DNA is TGTGCCAGCAGCTTAGAAGGGGGTTTTGGAAACACCATATATTTT.

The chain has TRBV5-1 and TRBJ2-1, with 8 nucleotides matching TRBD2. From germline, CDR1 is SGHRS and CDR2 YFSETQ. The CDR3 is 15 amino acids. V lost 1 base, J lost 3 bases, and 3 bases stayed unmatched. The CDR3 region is CASSLLAGGYNEQFF. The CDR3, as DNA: TGCGCCAGCAGCTTGCTCGCGGGGGGCTACAATGAGCAGTTCTTC.

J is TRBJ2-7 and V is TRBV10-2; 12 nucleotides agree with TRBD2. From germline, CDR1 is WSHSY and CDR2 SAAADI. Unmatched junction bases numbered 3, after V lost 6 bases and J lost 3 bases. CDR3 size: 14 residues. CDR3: CASRTSGGFYEQYF. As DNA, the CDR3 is TGCGCCAGCAGAACTAGCGGGGGGTTCTACGAGCAGTACTTC.

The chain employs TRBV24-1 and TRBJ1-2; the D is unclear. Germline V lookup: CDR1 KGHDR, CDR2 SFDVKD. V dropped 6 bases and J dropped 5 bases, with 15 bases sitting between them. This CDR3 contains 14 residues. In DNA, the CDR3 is TGTGCCACCAGTCCCCGGGGATTAGGATATGGCTACACCTTC. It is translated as CATSPRGLGYGYTF.